What follows is one T cell receptor (beta chain) and its context. The study recruited healthy Caucasian donors from Russia who were aged about 6 to 90. This sample is drawn from a study of blood T cells in healthy people across ages. Germline values: CDR1 SNHLY, CDR2 FYNNEI. V was trimmed by 6 bases and J by 8 bases, leaving 11 bases between them. This CDR3 has 12 residues. Through a sample-barcoded 5' primer and a J-beta primer mix, a second PCR was run for about 7 to 12 cycles. Each sample provided no less than 2.5 million CDR3-containing paired-end reads. TCRdb processed the 5' RACE reads anew with MiXCR; each CDR3 protein has one entry. The sample lists around 970,000 distinct CDR3 sequences, 51% occurring once.

The rearrangement joins TRBV2 to TRBJ2-1; D is ambiguous. Sequencing was performed on blood. This TCR was sampled from a woman in her fifties or sixties in good health. The CDR3 bases are TGTGCCAGCAGAAGGGATGTCGATGAGCAGTTCTTC. Protein sequence: CASRRDVDEQFF.